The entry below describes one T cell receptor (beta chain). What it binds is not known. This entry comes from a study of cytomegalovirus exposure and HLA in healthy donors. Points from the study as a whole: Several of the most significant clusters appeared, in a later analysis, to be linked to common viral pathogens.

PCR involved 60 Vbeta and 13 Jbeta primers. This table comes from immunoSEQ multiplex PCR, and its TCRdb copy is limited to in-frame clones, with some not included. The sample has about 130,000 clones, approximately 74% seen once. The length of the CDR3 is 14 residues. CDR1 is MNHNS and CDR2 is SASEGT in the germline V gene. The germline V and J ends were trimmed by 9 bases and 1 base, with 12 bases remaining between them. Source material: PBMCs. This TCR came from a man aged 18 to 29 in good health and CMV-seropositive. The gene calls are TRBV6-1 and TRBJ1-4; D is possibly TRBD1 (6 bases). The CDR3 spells CARGEGVTNEKLFF. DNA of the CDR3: TGTGCCAGAGGGGAGGGGGTAACTAATGAAAAACTGTTTTTT.